This paragraph reports one T cell receptor beta chain. The antigen is not known. This sample is drawn from a study of a mutant IDH1 vaccine in newly diagnosed glioma. Time point noted: week 5, during vaccination. The content of each vaccine dose was 300 ug of mutant IDH1 20-mer peptide, and topical imiquimod accompanied it. TCRdb's copy holds only in-frame clones and misses some; the assay was immunoSEQ multiplex PCR. The profile shows over 50,000 clones, approximately 90% of them singletons. CDR3 size: 12 residues. The receptor's source is a woman aged 40 to 50 with glioma. Here the sequenced sample was PBMCs, taken from a glioma patient whose treatment included an IDH1 peptide vaccine. The chain uses TRBV21-1 and TRBJ1-2. TRBV21-1 is an annotated pseudogene. CDR3: CASRKNRYGYTF. CDR3 coding DNA: TGTGCCAGCAGAAAAAATCGCTATGGCTACACCTTC.